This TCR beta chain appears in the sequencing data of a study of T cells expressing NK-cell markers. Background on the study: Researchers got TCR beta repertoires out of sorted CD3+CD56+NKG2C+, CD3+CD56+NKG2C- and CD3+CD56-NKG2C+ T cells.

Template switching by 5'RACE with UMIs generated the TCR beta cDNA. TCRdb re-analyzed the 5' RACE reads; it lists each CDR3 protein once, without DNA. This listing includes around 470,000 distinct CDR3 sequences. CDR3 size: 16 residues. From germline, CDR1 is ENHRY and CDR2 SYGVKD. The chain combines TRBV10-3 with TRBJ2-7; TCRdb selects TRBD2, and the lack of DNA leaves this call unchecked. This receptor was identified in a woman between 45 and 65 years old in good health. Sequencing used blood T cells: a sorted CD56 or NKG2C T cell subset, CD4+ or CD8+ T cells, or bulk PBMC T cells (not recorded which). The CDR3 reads CAISDGLAGTSYEQYF.